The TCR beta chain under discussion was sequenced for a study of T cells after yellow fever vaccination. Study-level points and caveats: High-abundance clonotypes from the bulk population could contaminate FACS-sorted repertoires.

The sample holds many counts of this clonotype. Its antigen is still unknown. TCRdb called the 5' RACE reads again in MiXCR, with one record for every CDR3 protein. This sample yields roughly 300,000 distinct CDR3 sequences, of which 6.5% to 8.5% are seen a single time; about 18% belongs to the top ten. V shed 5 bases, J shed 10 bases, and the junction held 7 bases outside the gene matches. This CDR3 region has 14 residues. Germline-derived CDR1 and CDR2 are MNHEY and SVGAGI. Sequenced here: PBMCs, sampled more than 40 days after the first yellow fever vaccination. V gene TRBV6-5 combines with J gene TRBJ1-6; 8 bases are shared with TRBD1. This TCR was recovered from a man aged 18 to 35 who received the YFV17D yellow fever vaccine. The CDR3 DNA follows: TGTGCCAGCAGTCGGACAGGGCCAAGATCACCCCTCCACTTT. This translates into CASSRTGPRSPLHF.